Each of the 8 T cell receptor beta chains below was sequenced from the same sample in a study of T cell responses to AZD1222 COVID-19 vaccine. Libraries were prepared by immunoSEQ multiplex PCR; TCRdb keeps only in-frame clonotypes and omits some of them. The sample consists of under 200,000 clones, about 90% of them appearing once. Sequenced material: peripheral blood, taken on day 0 of AZD1222 vaccination. These receptors were taken from an adult in good health.

This chain links TRBV6-1 with TRBJ1-1; 11 bases are a match to TRBD1. The CDR3 loop spans 14 amino acids. Germline CDR1 and CDR2: MNHNS and SASEGT. The V and J ends lost 1 base and 5 bases, in that order; junction bases with no gene match: 0. The CDR3 nucleotides read TGTGCCAGCAGTGAAGGGGACAGGGGGACTGAAGCTTTCTTT. This translates into CASSEGDRGTEAFF.

This chain joins TRBV6-5 and TRBJ2-7, with TRBD1 identical over 9 bases. This CDR3 spans 14 amino acids. Germline trimming cut 7 bases from V and 5 bases from J; bases unmatched to any gene: 9. Per the germline V gene, CDR1 is MNHEY and CDR2 is SVGAGI. The CDR3 DNA reads as TGTGCCAGCAAGCGAGTACAGGGGGCTCACGAGCAGTACTTC. It yields the protein CASKRVQGAHEQYF.

This chain connects TRBV9 to TRBJ2-7; D is possibly TRBD1 or TRBD2 (5 bases each). Germline V gene sequence: CDR1 SGDLS, CDR2 YYNGEE. The CDR3 runs to 15 residues. The ends were cut back, 2 bases at V and 5 bases at J, with 17 bases in the middle. CDR3 sequence reads: CASSVAGIRDHEQYF. Written as DNA, the CDR3 is TGTGCCAGCAGCGTTGCCGGGATAAGGGACCACGAGCAGTACTTC.

The rearrangement links TRBV7-7 to TRBJ2-5, with a possible D match to TRBD2 (7 bases). This CDR3 has 14 amino acids. The V gene's germline CDR1 is SSHAT and CDR2 FNYEAQ (reference sequence). The V end lost 5 bases, the J end lost 4 bases, and 14 bases lay between the germline ends. The CDR3 coding sequence is TGTGCCAGCAGCCAGGGGACGGGGGGAGAGACCCAGTACTTC. This encodes CASSQGTGGETQYF.

The rearrangement links TRBV9 to TRBJ2-5; D is undetermined. There are 17 residues in the CDR3. CDR1 is SGDLS and CDR2 is YYNGEE in the germline V gene. Trimming removed 0 bases at V and 5 bases at J, with 20 bases between. This chain's CDR3 is CASSVEANLLVGETQYF. DNA for the CDR3: TGTGCCAGCAGCGTAGAAGCCAACCTGCTTGTTGGGGAGACCCAGTACTTC. Using reference TRBV9 and TRBJ2-5 for the parts outside the CDR3, the full variable domain is DSGVTQTPKHLITATGQRVTLRCSPRSGDLSVYWYQQSLDQGLQFLIQYYNGEERAKGNILERFSAQQFPDLHSELNLSSLELGDSALYFCASSVEANLLVGETQYFGPGTRLLVL.

This clone was seen a single time. This rearrangement joins TRBV2 to TRBJ1-2; D gene ambiguous. CDR3 length: 12 residues. V was shortened by 4 bases and J by 6 bases, with 9 bases between the two germline ends. CDR1 is SNHLY, CDR2 FYNNEI, per germline. CDR3 sequence reads: CASSGWLDGYTF. In DNA form, the CDR3 reads TGTGCCAGCAGTGGTTGGTTGGATGGCTACACCTTC.

CDR3 sequence (DNA): TGTGCCAGCAGTTCCGGGACCCAAGATACGCAGTATTTT. As protein: CASSSGTQDTQYF. The rearrangement links TRBV9 to TRBJ2-3; D tentatively reads TRBD1 or TRBD2 (5 bases each). With 5 bases removed from V and 5 bases from J, the gap between germline ends came to 12 bases. CDR1 SGDLS and CDR2 YYNGEE come from the germline V gene. The length of the CDR3 is 13 residues.

The chain employs TRBV3-1 (or the pseudogene TRBV3-2) and TRBJ2-5; 9 positions agree with TRBD2. Germline lookup yields CDR1 LGHDT and CDR2 YNNKEL (reference sequence). This CDR3 has 16 residues. Germline trimming cut 3 bases from V and 3 bases from J; bases unmatched to any gene: 8. The CDR3 sequence is CASSHYSGGSKETQYF. The CDR3 DNA sequence: TGTGCCAGCAGCCATTATAGCGGGGGATCCAAAGAGACCCAGTACTTC.